One sample yielded the 27 T cell receptor beta chains listed below, sequenced in a study of response to subunit inactivated influenza vaccine. From the RT-PCR reads, TCRdb called clonotypes with MiXCR, one entry per CDR3 protein. In the table there are fewer than 600,000 distinct CDR3 sequences, around 7.9% of which are singletons. Here the sequenced sample was PBMCs from blood, taken roughly 24 months after vaccination. The receptors were sampled from a man aged 45 to 70 who received an inactivated influenza vaccine.

This clonotype was observed a single time. CDR3 nucleotide sequence: TGTGCCAGCTCACCACTGTCGGGTGTCGGCAACTATGGCTACACCTTC. Protein product: CASSPLSGVGNYGYTF. The V call is TRBV18, the J call TRBJ1-2, with D unresolved. The germline V gene encodes CDR1 KGHSH and CDR2 LQKENI. The CDR3 is 16 amino acids. The V gene lost 1 base and the J gene lost 2 bases, with 14 bases spanning the gap.

Details on this clonotype: This may be a read error, as it is one base from a much larger clone. This chain uses TRBV3-1 with TRBJ2-7; 9 nucleotides align to TRBD2. The V gene's germline CDR1 is LGHDT and CDR2 YNNKEL (reference sequence). The CDR3 covers 15 residues. CDR3 bases: TGTGCCTGCAGCCAGGGAAGCGGGGGGATGTACGAGCAGTACTTC. Residues: CACSQGSGGMYEQYF.

J is TRBJ2-1 and V is TRBV28; D is perhaps TRBD2 (5 bases). CDR1 is MDHEN, CDR2 SYDVKM, per germline. With 7 bases removed from V and 7 bases from J, the gap between germline ends came to 14 bases. This CDR3 has 13 residues. The CDR3 sequence is CASTPRGVNEQFF. CDR3 in DNA: TGTGCCAGCACCCCCCGGGGAGTTAATGAGCAGTTCTTC.

In its sample, this clonotype was seen a few times. DNA for the CDR3: TGCGCCAGCAGCCAAGATAGACCTGGGAAAGTTAGCAATCAGCCCCAGCATTTT. Translation gives CASSQDRPGKVSNQPQHF. The chain couples TRBV4-3 to TRBJ1-5; D gene unclear. Deletions cut 0 bases from V and 0 bases from J, with 15 bases between. The CDR3 length is 18 residues. Germline-derived CDR1 and CDR2 are LGHNA and YSLEER.

This clonotype has just a few counts. The J gene is TRBJ2-1, the V gene TRBV7-2; TRBD1 matches 9 bases. CDR1 is SGHTA, CDR2 FQGNSA, per germline. This CDR3 spans 14 amino acids. V trimming: 5 bases; J trimming: 10 bases; junction bases outside the gene matches: 9. CDR3 sequence: CASSTLWTGEEQFF. Written as DNA, the CDR3 is TGTGCCAGCAGCACACTCTGGACAGGGGAGGAGCAGTTCTTC.

The chain combines TRBV7-9 with TRBJ2-1; 8 positions agree with TRBD2. CDR1 and CDR2 (germline): SEHNR, FQNEAQ (reference sequence). Trimming cost V 3 bases and J 6 bases; bases outside gene matches: 7. CDR3 length: 15 amino acids. The CDR3 spells CASSFFAGGVNEQFF. The CDR3 DNA reads TGTGCCAGCAGCTTCTTCGCGGGAGGAGTCAATGAGCAGTTCTTC.

This rearrangement joins TRBV20-1 to TRBJ2-7; maybe TRBD2 (6 bases). The CDR3 covers 15 residues. Trimming took 5 bases from V and 0 from J, leaving 17 bases between them. Per the germline V gene, CDR1 is DFQATT and CDR2 is SNEGSKA (reference sequence). The CDR3 loop reads CSAGIPSVSSYEQYF. In nucleotides, the CDR3 is TGCAGTGCTGGAATACCTAGCGTAAGCTCCTACGAGCAGTACTTC.

This clonotype was picked up a small number of times. This chain uses TRBV5-1 with TRBJ2-1, with 9 bases identical to TRBD2. The germline V gene encodes CDR1 SGHRS and CDR2 YFSETQ. V dropped 1 base and J dropped 9; count of bases not matched to a gene: 8. The CDR3 consists of 15 residues. CDR3 protein: CASSLTSGRPTEQFF. In DNA, the CDR3 is TGCGCCAGCAGCTTGACTAGCGGGCGGCCCACTGAGCAGTTCTTC.

This clonotype was seen a handful of times. The CDR3 is CASRRCGQGEKYEQYF. CDR3 nucleotides: TGTGCCAGCAGACGATGCGGACAGGGGGAGAAGTACGAGCAGTACTTC. V is TRBV6-7 and J is TRBJ2-7; 10 nucleotides match TRBD1. TRBV6-7 has ORF status, its function being uncertain. The ends lost 6 bases at V and 4 bases at J; junction bases unmatched: 12. The CDR3 runs 16 residues.

The V gene is TRBV6-2 or TRBV6-3, the J gene TRBJ1-3, with TRBD1 as a possible D gene (5 bases). The CDR3 covers 14 residues. The ends were cut back, 11 bases at V and 0 bases at J, with 14 bases in the middle. The germline V gene encodes CDR1 MNHEY and CDR2 SVGEGT. CDR3 DNA sequence: TGTGCCTGCCGACAGCCGAGCTCTGGAAACACCATATATTTT. Encoded protein: CACRQPSSGNTIYF.

This clonotype was seen many times. The chain employs TRBV20-1 and TRBJ1-5, with TRBD1 matching over 7 bases. CDR3 size: 15 residues. Germline V gene lookup returns CDR1 DFQATT and CDR2 SNEGSKA (reference sequence). Trimming cost V 3 bases and J 6 bases; bases outside gene matches: 11. CDR3 in amino acids: CSASPATGKSQPQHF. As DNA, the CDR3 is TGCAGTGCTAGCCCCGCGACAGGGAAGAGTCAGCCCCAGCATTTT.

This clonotype was counted between two and nine times. The rearrangement joins TRBV29-1 to TRBJ2-2; possible D gene TRBD1, 5 bases. V was clipped by 7 bases and J by 3 bases, with 15 bases between them. Germline assignment: CDR1 SQVTM and CDR2 ANQGSEA. This CDR3 is 14 amino acids long. As DNA, the CDR3 is TGCAGCGCTACGTTAGGGGCGGACACCGGGGAGCTGTTTTTT. Residues: CSATLGADTGELFF.

The sample holds many counts of this clonotype. Here the CDR3 DNA reads TGCAGTGCTAGAGACATTGCGACAGGGAGTAGTCAGCCCCAGCATTTT. Its protein product is CSARDIATGSSQPQHF. The chain couples TRBV20-1 to TRBJ1-5; 7 nucleotides match TRBD1. After removal of 0 bases from V and 6 bases from J, the junction contained 11 bases not matched to a gene. Germline CDR1 and CDR2: DFQATT and SNEGSKA (reference sequence). CDR3 size: 16 residues.

V usage is TRBV5-1 and J usage is TRBJ2-7; D remains unclear. The CDR3 consists of 12 residues. From germline, CDR1 is SGHRS and CDR2 YFSETQ. V shed 4 bases and J shed 3 bases, with 8 bases lying between them. In DNA, the CDR3 is TGCGCCAGCAGCCGCACGAACTACGAGCAGTACTTC. Its translation is CASSRTNYEQYF.

This clonotype occurred a few times. This chain connects TRBV4-1 to TRBJ2-1; D is perhaps TRBD1 (6 bases). The CDR3 spans 15 residues. The ends were cut back, 4 bases at V and 8 bases at J, with 18 bases in the middle. From germline, CDR1 is MGHRA and CDR2 YSYEKL. CDR3 DNA: TGCGCCAGCAGCCTTCAGGGGTATTTGGTCGATGAGCAGTTCTTC. Protein sequence: CASSLQGYLVDEQFF.

The chain uses TRBV12-3 or TRBV12-4 and TRBJ1-5, with no clear D. This CDR3 comprises 15 residues. V dropped 6 bases and J dropped 0 bases, with 12 bases sitting between them. The CDR3 loop reads CASSEQTYSNQPQHF. CDR3 in DNA: TGTGCCAGCAGCGAACAGACTTATAGCAATCAGCCCCAGCATTTT.

This clonotype has at least ten counts. The chain couples TRBV20-1 to TRBJ2-7; no clear D. The CDR3 is 14 residues long. V gave up 0 bases and J gave up 0 bases, with 9 bases separating them. The V gene's germline CDR1 is DFQATT and CDR2 SNEGSKA (reference sequence). The CDR3 loop reads CSARDSIDSYEQYF. The DNA of the CDR3 is TGCAGTGCTAGAGACAGTATTGACTCCTACGAGCAGTACTTC.

This clonotype was found many times. The chain carries TRBV6-5 and TRBJ1-2; D is undetermined. Trimming cost V 4 bases and J 6 bases, with 9 bases left between them. The CDR3 spans 12 residues. Germline V lookup: CDR1 MNHEY, CDR2 SVGAGI. The CDR3 bases are TGTGCCAGCAGTTTGTACGGCGATGGCTACACCTTC. It is translated as CASSLYGDGYTF.

The chain joins TRBV7-8 to TRBJ2-7; the D gene could be TRBD1 or TRBD2 (5 bases each). V was clipped by 5 bases and J by 0 bases, with 14 bases between them. This CDR3 region has 15 residues. CDR1 SGHVS and CDR2 FQNEAQ come from the germline V gene. The CDR3 is CASSEQTGTSYEQYF. CDR3 DNA: TGTGCCAGCAGCGAACAGACGGGGACCTCCTACGAGCAGTACTTC.

This clonotype showed up just a few times. This chain joins TRBV12-3 or TRBV12-4 and TRBJ2-5; 8 bases fit TRBD2. The CDR3 runs 13 residues. V lost 6 bases and J lost 3; bases outside the gene matches: 3. CDR3 DNA sequence: TGTGCCAGCAGCACACTAGCGGAAGAGACCCAGTACTTC. It yields the protein CASSTLAEETQYF.

CDR3 nucleotide sequence: TGCAGTGCTAGATATCTTGCGGGAGGGAGGAATGGAGATACGCAGTATTTT. This encodes CSARYLAGGRNGDTQYF. This sequence joins TRBV20-1 and TRBJ2-3, with 9 nucleotides matching TRBD2. V lost 2 bases, J lost 5 bases, and 14 bases stayed unmatched. CDR1 DFQATT and CDR2 SNEGSKA come from the germline V gene (reference sequence). This CDR3 comprises 17 residues.

The chain employs TRBV4-3 and TRBJ2-5, with TRBD2 matching 12 bases. The CDR3 loop spans 17 amino acids. Trimming cost V 1 base and J 5 bases; bases outside gene matches: 8. Germline loops: CDR1 LGHNA, CDR2 YSLEER. The CDR3, as DNA: TGCGCCAGCAGCCAAGCGCCTAGCGGGGGGGTTCGGGAGACCCAGTACTTC. Its translation: CASSQAPSGGVRETQYF.

CDR3 DNA sequence: TGCAGTGCTAGAGATAACAGGATGGGTGATTTTTCACCCCTCCACTTT. Protein: CSARDNRMGDFSPLHF. The rearrangement uses TRBV20-1 and TRBJ1-6, with a tentative D call TRBD1 (5 bases). V lost 0 bases to trimming and J lost 9 bases, with 18 bases between them. CDR1 is DFQATT and CDR2 is SNEGSKA in the germline V gene (reference sequence). This CDR3 comprises 16 residues.

A word on this clonotype: A much larger clone differs from this one at a single base, so this may be a read error. This chain uses TRBV19 with TRBJ2-7; weak D call: TRBD1 (6 bases). This CDR3 region has 13 residues. CDR1 is LNHDA, CDR2 SQIVND, per germline (reference sequence). In DNA, the CDR3 is TGTGCCAGTGGCCTCCCTGGGGGCTACGAGCGGTACTTC. As protein: CASGLPGGYERYF.

This clonotype was detected only a few times. The V and J genes are TRBV20-1 and TRBJ2-3, with D tentatively TRBD2 (7 bases). This CDR3 is built from 15 residues. V shed 5 bases and J shed 4 bases, with 19 bases lying between them. Per germline, CDR1 DFQATT and CDR2 SNEGSKA (reference sequence). The CDR3 loop reads CSAGVGGAVSDTQYF. The CDR3 DNA follows: TGCAGTGCTGGGGTGGGGGGGGCGGTGTCAGATACGCAGTATTTT.

This clonotype was seen a few times. The V call is TRBV24-1, the J call TRBJ2-3; D is perhaps TRBD2 (6 bases). Germline values: CDR1 KGHDR, CDR2 SFDVKD. The CDR3 length is 14 residues. Trimming removed 6 bases at V and 5 bases at J, with 14 bases between. The CDR3 region is CATSFGGIGDTQYF. CDR3 DNA sequence: TGTGCCACCAGTTTTGGCGGGATAGGAGATACGCAGTATTTT.

This clonotype appeared many times. V gene TRBV10-3 combines with J gene TRBJ1-2; tentatively, D is TRBD1 (6 bases). There are 14 residues in the CDR3. The V gene's germline CDR1 is ENHRY and CDR2 SYGVKD. V gave up 6 bases and J gave up 4 bases, with 15 bases separating them. The CDR3 nucleotides are TGTGCCATCAGCCGGGACAAGGGGATCTATGGCTACACCTTC. Protein sequence: CAISRDKGIYGYTF.